Each of the 16 T cell receptor beta chains below was sequenced from the same sample in a study of blood T cell repertoires in COVID-19. The protocol was immunoSEQ multiplex PCR, while the TCRdb copy is restricted to in-frame clones and leaves out a portion. The sample has around 280,000 clones; about nine tenths are singletons. The specimen sequenced was peripheral blood. These TCRs come from a woman aged 45-65 years who had recovered from COVID-19.

The V and J genes are TRBV6-5 and TRBJ1-1; the match to TRBD1 covers 7 bases. The CDR3 is made up of 16 amino acids. With V trimmed by 4 bases and J by 5 bases, 13 bases remained unmatched. CDR1 and CDR2 (germline): MNHEY, SVGAGI. CDR3 loop: CASSSRDSPQGTEAFF. The CDR3 DNA reads as TGTGCCAGCAGTTCCCGGGACAGCCCCCAGGGGACTGAAGCTTTCTTT.

This clone showed up just a few times. The V and J genes are TRBV7-9 and TRBJ1-2; TRBD1 might be the D (5 bases). CDR3 size: 16 residues. The germline V and J ends were trimmed by 1 base and 8 bases, with 20 bases remaining between them. CDR1 is SEHNR and CDR2 is FQNEAQ in the germline V gene (reference sequence). In nucleotides, the CDR3 is TGTGCCAGCAGCTTAGGTGGGCCAGTCTGGGGGGAAGGCTACACCTTC. Translation: CASSLGGPVWGEGYTF.

The chain recombines TRBV7-9 with TRBJ2-7; 12 bases fit TRBD1. Germline-derived CDR1 and CDR2 are SEHNR and FQNEAQ (reference sequence). The CDR3 length is 18 residues. V trimming: 2 bases; J trimming: 3 bases; junction bases outside the gene matches: 11. The CDR3 DNA is TGTGCCAGCAGCTTACTTTTTAAGGGACAGGGGGCGAGCTACGAGCAGTACTTC. Amino acid sequence: CASSLLFKGQGASYEQYF.

The chain recombines TRBV29-1 with TRBJ2-7; 9 bases line up with TRBD2. The CDR3 consists of 14 residues. The trim removed 1 base at V and 2 bases at J, leaving 3 bases unmatched. CDR1 SQVTM and CDR2 ANQGSEA come from the germline V gene. In DNA form, the CDR3 reads TGCAGCGTTGAAGGGGCTAGCGGGGCCTACGAGCAGTACTTC. It specifies CSVEGASGAYEQYF.

The genes are TRBV5-4 and TRBJ2-3; 8 bases are a match to TRBD2. J was trimmed by 2 bases and V by 4 bases; bases with no gene match: 12. The CDR3 is 17 residues long. Germline assignment: CDR1 SGHNT and CDR2 YYREEE (reference sequence). The CDR3: CASSPSGGGRYTDTQYF. The CDR3 DNA is TGTGCCAGCAGCCCGTCGGGCGGGGGGCGATACACAGATACGCAGTATTTT.

With regard to this clone: Distinct nucleotide sequences in the sample also encode this CDR3. The chain couples TRBV30 to TRBJ1-5, with 11 positions matching TRBD1. Germline CDR1 reads GTSNPN; CDR2 reads SVGIG (reference sequence). The CDR3 sequence is 14 residues long. The junction had 0 bases not matched to a gene; V was cut back by 1 base and J by 4 bases. CDR3: CAWSGDRGNQPQHF. DNA for the CDR3: TGTGCCTGGAGTGGGGACAGGGGGAATCAGCCCCAGCATTTT.

The chain couples TRBV5-8 to TRBJ2-1; a possible D gene is TRBD2 (6 bases). Germline assignment: CDR1 SGHTS and CDR2 YDEGEE. The CDR3 is 13 residues long. Trimming took 7 bases from V and 11 from J, leaving 19 bases between them. This CDR3 reads CASVFWVAGKQFF. Here the CDR3 DNA reads TGTGCCAGCGTATTCTGGGTGGCGGGGAAGCAGTTCTTC. The full variable domain, completed using reference TRBV5-8 and TRBJ2-1, is EAGVTQSPTHLIKTRGQQATLRCSPISGHTSVYWYQQALGLGLQFLLWYDEGEERNRGNFPPRFSGRQFPNYSSELNVNALELEDSALYLCASVFWVAGKQFFGPGTRLTVL.

This clone was observed once. The chain uses TRBV6-5 and TRBJ1-1; D remains ambiguous. V lost 8 bases to trimming and J lost 1 base, with 8 bases between them. The CDR3 is 12 residues long. Germline V gene lookup returns CDR1 MNHEY and CDR2 SVGAGI. The CDR3 loop reads CASFWANTEAFF. CDR3 sequence (DNA): TGTGCCAGCTTTTGGGCGAACACTGAAGCTTTCTTT.

CDR3: CATSRDRDGEQYF. DNA for the CDR3: TGTGCCACCAGCCGGGACAGGGATGGCGAGCAGTACTTC. The V gene is TRBV24-1, the J gene TRBJ2-7; 9 bases align to TRBD1. The ends lost 7 bases at V and 6 bases at J; junction bases unmatched: 6. The CDR3 contains 13 residues. CDR1 and CDR2 from the germline V gene are KGHDR and SFDVKD.

The chain couples TRBV7-9 to TRBJ1-1; D perhaps matches TRBD1 (6 bases). Germline V lookup: CDR1 SEHNR, CDR2 FQNEAQ (reference sequence). The V end was cut by 3 bases, the J end by 6 bases, with 11 bases between. CDR3 length: 13 amino acids. The CDR3 DNA reads as TGTGCCAGCAGCTTCCAGGGGTGGTCTGAAGCTTTCTTT. This sequence encodes CASSFQGWSEAFF.

Here the CDR3 DNA reads TGTGCCAGTAGCCCCCTGCCAGGAGGAGCGGTCTGGGACATTCAGTACTTC. This codes for CASSPLPGGAVWDIQYF. V and J are TRBV19 and TRBJ2-4; D perhaps matches TRBD2 (5 bases). Per germline, CDR1 LNHDA and CDR2 SQIVND (reference sequence). The ends were cut back, 6 bases at V and 8 bases at J, with 26 bases in the middle. The CDR3 is 17 residues long.

The chain joins TRBV6-1 to TRBJ2-2; 10 bases are a match to TRBD2. Germline V gene data show CDR1 as MNHNS and CDR2 as SASEGT. Losses at the gene ends were 0 bases for V and 4 bases for J; bases not matched to a gene: 5. This CDR3 comprises 17 residues. The DNA for the CDR3 is TGTGCCAGCAGTGAAGCCGCGCTAGCGGGAGTCACCGGGGAGCTGTTTTTT. Amino acids: CASSEAALAGVTGELFF.

The chain joins TRBV24-1 to TRBJ2-5; possible D gene TRBD2, 6 bases. The germline CDR1 and CDR2 sequences are KGHDR and SFDVKD. The CDR3 is made up of 13 amino acids. V lost 6 bases and J lost 4, with 11 bases in between. The CDR3 DNA reads as TGTGCCACCAGTACTCGGGGAGGAGAGACCCAGTACTTC. Translated: CATSTRGGETQYF.

This chain uses TRBV5-6 with TRBJ1-6; 10 positions agree with TRBD1. From germline, CDR1 is SGHDT and CDR2 YYEEEE. V lost 2 bases, J lost 7 bases, and 3 bases stayed unmatched. CDR3 length: 15 amino acids. The CDR3 sequence: CASSFGTGENSPLHF. DNA of the CDR3: TGTGCCAGCAGCTTCGGGACAGGGGAGAATTCACCCCTCCACTTT. The full variable domain, its missing parts supplied by reference TRBV5-6 and TRBJ1-6, is DAGVTQSPTHLIKTRGQQVTLRCSPKSGHDTVSWYQQALGQGPQFIFQYYEEEERQRGNFPDRFSGHQFPNYSSELNVNALLLGDSALYLCASSFGTGENSPLHFGNGTRLTVT.

The rearrangement uses TRBV28 and TRBJ2-3; 12 nucleotides align to TRBD1. The CDR3 is made up of 19 amino acids. After removal of 6 bases from V and 3 bases from J, the junction contained 16 bases not matched to a gene. Germline V lookup: CDR1 MDHEN, CDR2 SYDVKM. Here the CDR3 DNA reads TGTGCCAGCAGCATCCGCGGGACAGGGGGCTTAGGGTTAACAGATACGCAGTATTTT. It yields the protein CASSIRGTGGLGLTDTQYF.

As to this clone: Other DNA sequences in this sample translate to the same CDR3. The chain is built from TRBV7-3 and TRBJ2-3; TRBD2 matches at 12 bases. This CDR3 comprises 14 residues. Looked up from germline, CDR1 is SGHTA and CDR2 is FQGTGA. The V gene end was trimmed by 2 bases and the J gene end by 6 bases; junction bases not matched to a gene: 0. CDR3 amino acids: CASSLGLAGDTQYF. CDR3 sequence (DNA): TGTGCCAGCAGCTTAGGACTAGCGGGGGATACGCAGTATTTT.